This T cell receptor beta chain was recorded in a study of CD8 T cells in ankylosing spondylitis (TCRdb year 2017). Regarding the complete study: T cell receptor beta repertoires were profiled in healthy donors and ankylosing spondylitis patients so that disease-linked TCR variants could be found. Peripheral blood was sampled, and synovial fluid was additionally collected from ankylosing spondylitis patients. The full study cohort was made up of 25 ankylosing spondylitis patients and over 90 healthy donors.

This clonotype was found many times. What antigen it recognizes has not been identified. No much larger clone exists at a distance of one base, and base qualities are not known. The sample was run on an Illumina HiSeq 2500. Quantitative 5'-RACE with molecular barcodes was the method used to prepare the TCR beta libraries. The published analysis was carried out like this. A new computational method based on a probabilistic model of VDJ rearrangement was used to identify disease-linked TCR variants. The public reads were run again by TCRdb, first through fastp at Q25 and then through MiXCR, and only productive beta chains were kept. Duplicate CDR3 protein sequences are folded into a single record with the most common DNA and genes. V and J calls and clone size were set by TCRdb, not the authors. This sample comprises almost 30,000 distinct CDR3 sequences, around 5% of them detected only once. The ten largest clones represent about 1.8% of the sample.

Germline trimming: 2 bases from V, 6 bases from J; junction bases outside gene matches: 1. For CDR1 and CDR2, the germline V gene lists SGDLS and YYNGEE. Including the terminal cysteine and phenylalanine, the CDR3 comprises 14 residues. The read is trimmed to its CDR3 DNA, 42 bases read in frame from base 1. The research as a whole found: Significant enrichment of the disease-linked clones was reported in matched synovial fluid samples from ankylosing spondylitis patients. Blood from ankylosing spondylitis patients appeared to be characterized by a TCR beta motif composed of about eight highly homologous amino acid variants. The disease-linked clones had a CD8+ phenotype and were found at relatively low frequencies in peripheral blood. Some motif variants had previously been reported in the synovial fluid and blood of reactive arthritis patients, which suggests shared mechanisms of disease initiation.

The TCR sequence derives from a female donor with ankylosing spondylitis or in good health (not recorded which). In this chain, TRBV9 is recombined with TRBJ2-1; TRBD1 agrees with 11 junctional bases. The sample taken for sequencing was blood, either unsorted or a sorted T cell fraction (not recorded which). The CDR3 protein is CASSVGQGVNEQFF. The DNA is TGTGCCAGCAGCGTGGGACAGGGGGTCAATGAGCAGTTCTTC.